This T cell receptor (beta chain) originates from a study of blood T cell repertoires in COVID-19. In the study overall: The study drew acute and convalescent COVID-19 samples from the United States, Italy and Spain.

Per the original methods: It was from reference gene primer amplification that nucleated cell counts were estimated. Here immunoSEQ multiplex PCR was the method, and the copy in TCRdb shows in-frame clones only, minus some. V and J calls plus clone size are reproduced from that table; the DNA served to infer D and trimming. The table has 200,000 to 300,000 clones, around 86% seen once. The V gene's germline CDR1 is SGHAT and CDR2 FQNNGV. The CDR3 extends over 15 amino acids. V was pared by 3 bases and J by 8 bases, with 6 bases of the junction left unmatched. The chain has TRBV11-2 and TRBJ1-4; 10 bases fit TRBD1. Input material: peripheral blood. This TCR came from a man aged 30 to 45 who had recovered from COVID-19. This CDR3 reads CASSFGQGVWEKLFF. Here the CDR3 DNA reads TGTGCCAGCAGCTTCGGACAGGGGGTGTGGGAAAAACTGTTTTTT.